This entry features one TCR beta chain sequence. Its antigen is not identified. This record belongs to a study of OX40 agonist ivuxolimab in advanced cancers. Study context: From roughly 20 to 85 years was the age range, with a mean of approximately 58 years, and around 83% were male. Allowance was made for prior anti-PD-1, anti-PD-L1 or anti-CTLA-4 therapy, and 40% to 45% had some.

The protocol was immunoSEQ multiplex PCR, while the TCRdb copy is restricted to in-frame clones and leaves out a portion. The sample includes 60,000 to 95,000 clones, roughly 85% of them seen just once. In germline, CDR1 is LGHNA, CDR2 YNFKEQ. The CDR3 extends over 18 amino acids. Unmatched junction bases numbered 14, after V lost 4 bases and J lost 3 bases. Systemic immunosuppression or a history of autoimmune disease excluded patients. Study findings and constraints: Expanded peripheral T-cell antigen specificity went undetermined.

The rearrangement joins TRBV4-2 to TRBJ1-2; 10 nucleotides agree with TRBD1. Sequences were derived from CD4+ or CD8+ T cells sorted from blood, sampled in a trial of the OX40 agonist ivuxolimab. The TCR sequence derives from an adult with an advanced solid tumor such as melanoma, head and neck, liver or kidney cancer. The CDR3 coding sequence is TGTGCCAGCAGCCCAGTAAGACTTAACGGACAGGGGGACTATGGCTACACCTTC. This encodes CASSPVRLNGQGDYGYTF.